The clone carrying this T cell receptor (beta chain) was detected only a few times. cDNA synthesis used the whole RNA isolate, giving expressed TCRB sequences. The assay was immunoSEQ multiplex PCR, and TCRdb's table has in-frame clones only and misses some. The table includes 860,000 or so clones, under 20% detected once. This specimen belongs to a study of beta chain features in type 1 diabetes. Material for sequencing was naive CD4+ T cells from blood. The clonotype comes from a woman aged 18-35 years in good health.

The CDR3: CASSYRQGGGGYYEQYF. CDR3 DNA sequence: TGTGCCAGCAGCTACCGGCAAGGTGGCGGCGGGTACTACGAGCAGTACTTC. The chain uses TRBV7-9 and TRBJ2-7, with D perhaps matching TRBD2 (5 bases). With 4 bases removed from V and 3 bases from J, the gap between germline ends came to 22 bases. From germline, CDR1 is SEHNR and CDR2 FQNEAQ (reference sequence). The length of the CDR3 is 17 residues. Filled out from reference TRBV7-9 and TRBJ2-7, the complete variable domain reads DTGVSQNPRHKITKRGQNVTFRCDPISEHNRLYWYRQTLGQGPEFLTYFQNEAQLEKSRLLSDRFSAERPKGSFSTLEIQRTEQGDSAMYLCASSYRQGGGGYYEQYFGPGTRLTVT.